One sample yielded the 27 T cell receptor beta chains listed below, sequenced in a study of T cell clonality in common variable immunodeficiency. Produced via immunoSEQ multiplex PCR; TCRdb's table is partial and in-frame only. This sample comprises tens of thousands of clones, none seen once only. Material for sequencing was peripheral blood mononuclear cells. The receptors stem from a person aged 18-69 years in good health.

This clone came up many times. The read ends 3 residues early relative to the CDR3; the germline J gene fills the gap. The V gene is TRBV12-3 or TRBV12-4, the J gene TRBJ2-3; TRBD2 is a possible D gene (6 bases). This CDR3 region has 14 residues. The CDR3 spells CASSPDLASPAQYF. Incomplete CDR3 DNA: TGTGCCAGCAGCCCCGATCTAGCGTCCCCGGCG.

This clone was picked up many times. The CDR3 end lies 3 residues beyond the end of the read and is filled in from the germline J gene. The V and J genes are TRBV5-1 and TRBJ2-3; tentatively, D is TRBD2 (6 bases). This CDR3 has 18 amino acids. Germline V gene sequence: CDR1 SGHRS, CDR2 YFSETQ. V was cut by 5 bases and J by 0 bases, with 22 bases left in between. CDR3 region: CASRSRAGGGLSTDTQYF. Partial CDR3 DNA: TGCGCCAGCAGGTCTCGAGCGGGTGGAGGCTTAAGCACAGATACG.

This clone was seen ten or more times. The read ends 3 residues early relative to the CDR3; the germline J gene fills the gap. The rearrangement uses TRBV30 and TRBJ2-1; 13 bases are shared with TRBD2. The germline CDR1 and CDR2 sequences are GTSNPN and SVGIG (reference sequence). The CDR3 covers 15 residues. Trimming removed 6 bases from V and 4 bases from J; junction bases left unmatched: 6. CDR3: CACHSLAGGYNEQFF. The part of the CDR3 DNA that was read is TGTGCCTGCCATTCACTAGCGGGAGGGTACAATGAG.

This clone was observed a few times. The CDR3 extends 3 residues past the end of the read, so its final part is completed from the germline J gene. The gene calls are TRBV7-3 and TRBJ1-2; 7 bases are shared with TRBD1. The CDR3 runs to 16 residues. Germline V gives CDR1 SGHTA, CDR2 FQGTGA. The CDR3 DNA, read in part, is TGTGCCAGCAGCCTAGGCCGACAGGGTGGCACAGATACC. It specifies CASSLGRQGGTDT. The entire CDR3 sequence reads CASSLGRQGGTDTYTF.

At least ten counts were recorded for this clone. The read comes to an end 3 residues before the CDR3 does, leaving the germline J gene to fill in the end. V gene TRBV19 combines with J gene TRBJ2-6, with TRBD1 as a possible D gene (6 bases). Looked up from germline, CDR1 is LNHDA and CDR2 is SQIVND (reference sequence). Trimming cost V 4 bases and J 0 bases, with 16 bases left between them. The CDR3 totals 18 residues. Partial CDR3 DNA: TGTGCCAGTAGTAGTAACCGGGACATGAGCTCTGGGGCCAACGTC. It yields the protein CASSSNRDMSSGANV. In full, the CDR3 is CASSSNRDMSSGANVLTF.

This clone was observed at least ten times. Read sequence stops 3 residues before the CDR3 end, and the germline J gene provides the missing end. This rearrangement joins TRBV7-3 to TRBJ2-5; 7 bases line up with TRBD2. With V trimmed by 2 bases and J by 4 bases, 7 bases remained unmatched. Germline V CDR1 and CDR2: SGHTA, FQGTGA. The CDR3 has 15 amino acids. CDR3 DNA, as far as it was read: TGTGCCAGCAGCTTAGCAGGGAGGGGAGGAGAGACC. Protein: CASSLAGRGGET. The CDR3, in full, reads CASSLAGRGGETQYF.

This clone was detected ten times or more. The read falls 3 residues short of the CDR3 end, and the missing part is taken from the germline J gene. The chain is built from TRBV10-3 and TRBJ1-2, with 9 bases that match TRBD1. Trimming at V came to 7 bases and at J to 6 bases, leaving 6 bases not matched to a gene. Germline V gene sequence: CDR1 ENHRY, CDR2 SYGVKD. The CDR3 is 13 amino acids. Partial CDR3 DNA: TGTGCCATCAAGGGGGACAGGGAGGATGGC. This translates into CAIKGDREDG. The whole CDR3 region reads CAIKGDREDGYTF.

This clone was observed many times. Coverage ceases 3 residues before the CDR3 finishes, and the germline J gene fills in the end. The gene calls are TRBV7-8 and TRBJ1-1; 7 bases are a match to TRBD1. From germline, CDR1 is SGHVS and CDR2 FQNEAQ. The CDR3 runs to 15 residues. V lost 5 bases to trimming and J lost 0 bases; unmatched junction nucleotides: 6. CDR3 in amino acids: CASSLRGQLNTEAFF. The CDR3 bases that were read are TGTGCCAGCAGCCTTCGGGGACAGCTGAACACTGAA.

This clone was counted many times. Sequencing ends 3 residues short of the CDR3 end; the germline J gene provides the rest. V is TRBV7-2 and J is TRBJ2-2; TRBD2 matches at 9 bases. The J segment lost 4 bases and the V segment lost 5 bases, leaving 5 bases of the junction unmatched. Germline V gives CDR1 SGHTA, CDR2 FQGNSA. CDR3 length: 15 residues. The CDR3 bases that were read are TGTGCCAGCAGCGCTCTAGCGGGGTTCACCGGGGAG. Its translation: CASSALAGFTGE. In full, the CDR3 reads CASSALAGFTGELFF.

This clone was counted many times. The sequenced fragment ends 3 residues before the CDR3 boundary, so the rest is inferred from the germline J gene. J is TRBJ1-1 and V is TRBV19, with a tentative D call TRBD1 (5 bases). Germline V gene data show CDR1 as LNHDA and CDR2 as SQIVND (reference sequence). The CDR3 spans 14 residues. Trimming shortened V by 5 bases and J by 5 bases, and 15 bases separated the two germline ends. This CDR3 reads CASSPGGGRTEAFF. Incomplete CDR3 DNA: TGTGCCAGTAGTCCCGGGGGAGGGAGGACTGAA. The variable domain in full, with the rest retrieved from reference TRBV19 and TRBJ1-1, is DGGITQSPKYLFRKEGQNVTLSCEQNLNHDAMYWYRQDPGQGLRLIYYSQIVNDFQKGDIAEGYSVSREKKESFPLTVTSAQKNPTAFYLCASSPGGGRTEAFFGQGTRLTVV.

A few counts support this clone. The read terminates 3 residues before the CDR3 end, so the remaining end is supplied by the germline J gene. The chain joins TRBV30 to TRBJ1-2, with D hard to call. CDR1 is GTSNPN and CDR2 is SVGIG in the germline V gene (reference sequence). This CDR3 has 17 amino acids. The CDR3 DNA, read in part, is TGTGCCTGGAGTTTCACTAGCGGGAGAATCTCCTACAATGAC. Encoded protein: CAWSFTSGRISYND. The full CDR3 reads CAWSFTSGRISYNDYTF.

Comment on this clone: At one boundary the junction diverges from the germline segment, which might be a read error. Read sequence stops 3 residues before the CDR3 end, and the germline J gene provides the missing end. Other DNA sequences in this specimen translate into the identical CDR3. The V call is TRBV7-9, the J call TRBJ1-3; perhaps TRBD1 as D (5 bases). Germline loops: CDR1 SEHNR, CDR2 FQNEAQ (reference sequence). The length of the CDR3 is 14 residues. Here the CDR3 reads CASSVLQRPDTIYF. Partial CDR3 DNA: TGTGCCAGCAGCGTACTACAGAGGCCGGACACG.

This clone was seen a few times. The junction shows a germline mismatch at one end, possibly a read error. Other DNA sequences in the sample encode the same CDR3. The CDR3: CASSTGPGNTIYF. CDR3 DNA (partial): TGTGCCTCATCTACAGGGCCTGGAAACACA. The V gene is TRBV30, the J gene TRBJ1-3; weak D call: TRBD1 (6 bases). The CDR3 extends 3 residues past the end of the read, so its final part is completed from the germline J gene. The CDR3 spans 13 residues. In germline, CDR1 is GTSNPN, CDR2 SVGIG (reference sequence).

This clone was picked up many times. The read terminates 3 residues before the CDR3 end, so the remaining end is supplied by the germline J gene. The genes are TRBV20-1 and TRBJ2-7; D is tentatively TRBD1 or TRBD2 (6 bases each). V shed 6 bases and J shed 3 bases, with 12 bases lying between them. The CDR3 covers 12 residues. Germline loops: CDR1 DFQATT, CDR2 SNEGSKA (reference sequence). The CDR3 DNA, read in part, is TGCAGTGCCATGGAGGGGGTCTACGAG. Protein product: CSAMEGVYE. Given in full, the CDR3 is CSAMEGVYEQYF.

This clone was recorded a few times. The read gets to within 3 residues of the CDR3 end, and the germline J gene fills in the rest. The chain combines TRBV29-1 with TRBJ2-1, with D unresolved. Trimming took 5 bases from V and 4 from J, leaving 12 bases between them. The CDR3 spans 13 residues. CDR1 and CDR2 from the germline V gene are SQVTM and ANQGSEA. This chain's CDR3 is CSVHSPLYNEQFF. The CDR3 bases that were read are TGCAGCGTTCACTCCCCCCTGTACAATGAG.

In this sample, this clone turned up many times. The sequenced fragment ends 3 residues before the CDR3 boundary, so the rest is inferred from the germline J gene. This chain uses TRBV7-3 with TRBJ1-1, with a weak D call TRBD1 (5 bases). The CDR3 has 15 amino acids. Germline V CDR1 and CDR2: SGHTA, FQGTGA. V was trimmed by 10 bases and J by 3 bases, leaving 21 bases between them. The CDR3 region is CANREREGLHTEAFF. The sequenced part of the CDR3 DNA is TGTGCCAACCGCGAGCGGGAGGGGCTGCACACTGAA.

This clone was observed many times. Read data end 3 residues before the CDR3 end; the end is taken from the germline J gene. The chain joins TRBV16 to TRBJ1-1; no clear D gene. Germline CDR1 and CDR2: KGHSY and FQNENV. The CDR3 runs 12 residues. CDR3 DNA, as far as it was read: TGTGCCAGCAGCCCCCCTACCCGTGCG. Protein sequence: CASSPPTRA. The full CDR3 protein reads CASSPPTRAAFF.

This clone was seen at least ten times. Sequencing ends 3 residues short of the CDR3 end; the germline J gene provides the rest. The chain carries TRBV6-2 or TRBV6-3 and TRBJ2-2, with 7 positions matching TRBD1. With 7 bases clipped from V and 2 bases from J, the junction kept 7 bases outside the gene matches. The CDR3 is 15 amino acids. The germline CDR1 and CDR2 sequences are MNHEY and SVGEGT. The CDR3 loop is CASKTGTANTGELFF. The DNA read from the CDR3 is TGTGCCAGCAAGACCGGGACAGCCAACACCGGGGAG.

As to this clone: The read finishes 3 residues shy of the CDR3 end, and the germline J gene is used to complete it. The rearrangement joins TRBV2 to TRBJ1-5, with D perhaps matching TRBD1 (5 bases). The CDR3 consists of 15 residues. Germline CDR1 and CDR2: SNHLY and FYNNEI. V lost 6 bases and J 1 base, leaving 13 bases between the germline ends. CDR3 protein: CASSRDSGSNQPQHF. The sequenced part of the CDR3 DNA is TGTGCCAGCAGCAGGGATTCGGGCAGCAATCAGCCC. The variable domain in full, completed from reference TRBV2 and TRBJ1-5, reads EPEVTQTPSHQVTQMGQEVILRCVPISNHLYFYWYRQILGQKVEFLVSFYNNEISEKSEIFDDQFSVERPDGSNFTLKIRSTKLEDSAMYFCASSRDSGSNQPQHFGDGTRLSIL.

In this sample, this clone turned up many times. The CDR3 is cut off 3 residues early in the read; its end comes from the germline J gene. V gene TRBV30 combines with J gene TRBJ2-2, with TRBD2 identical over 15 bases. V lost 7 bases to trimming and J lost 4 bases; unmatched junction nucleotides: 13. This CDR3 has 18 amino acids. Germline V gives CDR1 GTSNPN, CDR2 SVGIG (reference sequence). Here the CDR3 reads CASSGLAGGPGITGELFF. CDR3 DNA, as far as it was read: TGTGCCTCCTCGGGACTAGCGGGAGGCCCCGGGATCACCGGGGAG.

Many counts were recorded for this clone. With the read ending 3 residues before the CDR3 end, the germline J gene is used to fill in that end. The rearrangement joins TRBV11-3 to TRBJ2-5; D is unclear. The CDR3 spans 13 residues. Germline V gene data show CDR1 as SGHNT and CDR2 as YENEEA. V dropped 2 bases and J dropped 2 bases, with 6 bases sitting between them. The chain's CDR3 is CASSLSMQETQYF. The covered CDR3 bases are TGTGCCAGCAGCTTATCCATGCAAGAGACC.

At least ten counts were recorded for this clone. The read stops 3 residues short of the end of the CDR3; the missing end is completed from the germline J gene. The chain uses TRBV11-3 and TRBJ2-1; 10 nucleotides agree with TRBD2. In germline, CDR1 is SGHNT, CDR2 YENEEA. This CDR3 is built from 15 residues. CDR3 DNA, as far as it was read: TGTGCAAGTCGCTTAGAGCGGGAGGGTGCGGATGAG. Translated, it gives CASRLEREGADE. The CDR3 in full is CASRLEREGADEQFF. The complete variable domain, with remaining parts taken from reference TRBV11-3 and TRBJ2-1, reads EAGVVQSPRYKIIEKKQPVAFWCNPISGHNTLYWYLQNLGQGPELLIRYENEEAVDDSQLPKDRFSAERLKGVDSTLKIQPAELGDSAVYLCASRLEREGADEQFFGPGTRLTVL.

This clone was detected ten times or more. The read falls 3 residues short of the CDR3 end, and the missing part is taken from the germline J gene. The gene calls are TRBV30 and TRBJ2-2; no reliable D call. CDR1 and CDR2 from the germline V gene are GTSNPN and SVGIG (reference sequence). Trimming left V 3 bases short and J 1 base short, with 6 bases between. The CDR3 has 13 amino acids. The covered CDR3 bases are TGTGCCTGGAGCGAAGGGAACACCGGGGAG. As protein: CAWSEGNTGE. The full CDR3 sequence reads CAWSEGNTGELFF.

This clone was seen ten or more times. The read gets to within 3 residues of the CDR3 end, and the germline J gene fills in the rest. V usage is TRBV5-1 and J usage is TRBJ2-7; D possibly corresponds to TRBD2 (5 bases). V gave up 1 base and J gave up 2 bases, with 10 bases separating them. In germline, CDR1 is SGHRS, CDR2 YFSETQ. There are 14 residues in the CDR3. The DNA read from the CDR3 is TGCGCCAGCAGCTTGTCCGGGGAACCCTACGAG. This translates into CASSLSGEPYE. The whole CDR3 protein is CASSLSGEPYEQYF.

A few counts support this clone. The sample contains more than one DNA sequence encoding this CDR3. CDR3 in amino acids: CASSLQGDYGYTF. The sequenced CDR3 bases are TGTGCCAGCAGCTTGCAGGGGGACTATGGC. The rearrangement links TRBV7-2 to TRBJ1-2, with 7 positions matching TRBD1. The read finishes 3 residues shy of the CDR3 end, and the germline J gene is used to complete it. The ends lost 3 bases at V and 3 bases at J; junction bases unmatched: 1. The CDR3 has 13 amino acids. Germline V gives CDR1 SGHTA, CDR2 FQGNSA.

This clone was detected ten times or more. Coverage ceases 3 residues before the CDR3 finishes, and the germline J gene fills in the end. The rearrangement uses TRBV13 and TRBJ2-5; TRBD1 might be the D (5 bases). The CDR3 runs to 15 residues. In germline, CDR1 is PRHDT, CDR2 FYEKMQ (reference sequence). V lost 0 bases and J lost 2, with 10 bases in between. CDR3 bases read: TGTGCCAGCAGCTTAGGCAGGGATACACAAGAGACC. It yields the protein CASSLGRDTQET. The complete CDR3 reads CASSLGRDTQETQYF.

Comments on this clone: With the read ending 3 residues before the CDR3 end, the germline J gene is used to fill in that end. V is TRBV19 and J is TRBJ1-1; 7 bases line up with TRBD1. The germline gives CDR1 LNHDA, CDR2 SQIVND (reference sequence). J lost 4 bases, V lost 4 bases, and 6 bases had no gene match. This CDR3 spans 14 amino acids. Partial CDR3 DNA: TGTGCCAGTAGTAGGACAGGCTGGGGCACTGAA. Protein: CASSRTGWGTE. The entire CDR3 is CASSRTGWGTEAFF.